Below are 8 T cell receptor beta chains sequenced from a single sample in a study of blood T cells in healthy people across ages. A second PCR of about 7 to 12 cycles used a sample-barcoded 5' primer and a J-beta primer mix. TCRdb re-derived calls from the 5' RACE reads in MiXCR, one entry per CDR3 protein. The sample holds 850,000 to 1,100,000 distinct CDR3 sequences, 35% to 40% seen once. The sequenced sample was blood. All receptors derive from a man younger than 35 in good health.

This clonotype was counted between two and nine times. V and J are TRBV6-1 and TRBJ1-2; D is unresolved. The germline CDR1 and CDR2 sequences are MNHNS and SASEGT. There are 13 residues in the CDR3. V was clipped by 6 bases and J by 1 base, with 9 bases between them. The CDR3 nucleotides read TGTGCCAGCAGGGACCCCGGTAACTATGGCTACACCTTC. It encodes CASRDPGNYGYTF.

V usage is TRBV6-6 and J usage is TRBJ2-3, with 9 bases that match TRBD1. The CDR3 has 16 amino acids. The V gene end was trimmed by 2 bases and the J gene end by 5 bases; junction bases not matched to a gene: 8. The germline gives CDR1 MNHNY, CDR2 SVGAGI (reference sequence). The CDR3 spells CASSYRPTGGRDTQYF. In nucleotides, the CDR3 is TGTGCCAGCAGTTACCGCCCGACAGGGGGTAGAGATACGCAGTATTTT.

This clonotype was seen at least ten times. This chain joins TRBV27 and TRBJ1-1; D gene unclear. V was shortened by 8 bases and J by 4 bases, with 17 bases between the two germline ends. In germline, CDR1 is MNHEY, CDR2 SMNVEV (reference sequence). CDR3 length: 14 amino acids. Written as DNA, the CDR3 is TGTGCCAGCGGTACCCATTCAGAAAGCACTGAAGCTTTCTTT. It encodes CASGTHSESTEAFF.

This clonotype has a count of ten or more. The chain recombines TRBV25-1 with TRBJ1-4, with a possible D match to TRBD1 (5 bases). The germline V and J ends were trimmed by 6 bases and 11 bases, with 16 bases remaining between them. CDR1 and CDR2 from the germline V gene are MGHDK and SYGVNS. CDR3 length: 13 amino acids. The CDR3 bases are TGTGCCAGCAGCGCTGACAGTCGTGACAAACTGTTTTTT. It specifies CASSADSRDKLFF.

A single count supports this clonotype. This chain connects TRBV5-1 to TRBJ2-1; D tentatively fits TRBD1 or TRBD2 (6 bases each). This CDR3 is 16 amino acids long. Germline V gene data show CDR1 as SGHRS and CDR2 as YFSETQ. Trimming removed 3 bases at V and 8 bases at J, with 21 bases between. CDR3 nucleotide sequence: TGCGCCAGCAGCTCAAGGGGGGCCAACGCGGTCGATGAGCAGTTCTTC. Its translation: CASSSRGANAVDEQFF.

The J gene is TRBJ1-3, the V gene TRBV30; TRBD1 is a possible D gene (6 bases). V was shortened by 3 bases and J by 3 bases, with 9 bases between the two germline ends. Germline V gives CDR1 GTSNPN, CDR2 SVGIG (reference sequence). The CDR3 runs to 13 residues. The CDR3 loop reads CAWRQGNGNTIYF. Here the CDR3 DNA reads TGTGCCTGGAGACAGGGAAATGGAAACACCATATATTTT.

The chain links TRBV6-2 or TRBV6-3 to TRBJ1-1; possible D gene TRBD1, 5 bases. The CDR3 is made up of 14 amino acids. The germline V gene has CDR1 MNHEY and CDR2 SVGEGT. V was cut by 8 bases and J by 1 base, with 14 bases left in between. The CDR3 spells CASFGRGANTEAFF. The CDR3 nucleotides are TGTGCCAGCTTCGGACGCGGGGCGAACACTGAAGCTTTCTTT.

This clonotype was detected a few times. The chain couples TRBV6-5 to TRBJ1-1; D unclear. Trimming took 4 bases from V and 7 from J, leaving 13 bases between them. This CDR3 has 13 amino acids. Per germline, CDR1 MNHEY and CDR2 SVGAGI. For the CDR3, the DNA is TGTGCCAGCAGTTCTGGTCACCCTTTTGAAGCTTTCTTT. As protein: CASSSGHPFEAFF.